The 12 T cell receptor beta chains reported below all come from one sample, sequenced in a study of high-grade serous ovarian cancer treatment subgroups. Some clones are missing from TCRdb's copy, which holds only in-frame ones; the method was immunoSEQ multiplex PCR. The sample holds several thousand clones, 62% seen once. Tumor samples were obtained before definitive surgery or chemotherapy. The specimen was tumor tissue. The receptor set was obtained from a human donor with high-grade serous ovarian cancer.

The rearrangement uses TRBV18 and TRBJ1-3, with D unclear. V gave up 6 bases and J gave up 4 bases, with 13 bases separating them. The CDR3 loop spans 14 amino acids. Germline CDR1 reads KGHSH; CDR2 reads LQKENI. The CDR3 nucleotides read TGTGCCAGCTCTACCGGGCGAGAGGGAAACACCATATATTTT. Translated, it gives CASSTGREGNTIYF.

This clone occurred a few times. The rearrangement links TRBV27 to TRBJ2-1; 11 nucleotides align to TRBD2. Germline loops: CDR1 MNHEY, CDR2 SMNVEV (reference sequence). Trimming removed 7 bases from V and 0 bases from J; junction bases left unmatched: 2. This CDR3 has 15 residues. The CDR3 DNA reads as TGTGCCAGCACTCTAGCGGGGGGCTCCTACAATGAGCAGTTCTTC. It specifies CASTLAGGSYNEQFF.

This clone is medium-sized (0.01 to 0.1%). The chain couples TRBV15 to TRBJ1-2; 9 bases agree with TRBD1. Germline V gene lookup returns CDR1 LNHNV and CDR2 YYDKDF (reference sequence). The CDR3 spans 16 residues. Trimming removed 0 bases from V and 6 bases from J; junction bases left unmatched: 8. This CDR3 is CATSRDLGQGYDGYTF. The DNA of the CDR3 is TGTGCCACCAGCAGAGATCTAGGACAGGGGTATGATGGCTACACCTTC.

V gene TRBV27 combines with J gene TRBJ2-7, with 7 bases matching TRBD1. V was clipped by 5 bases and J by 6 bases; unmatched bases: 7. This CDR3 has 13 residues. CDR1 and CDR2 from the germline V gene are MNHEY and SMNVEV (reference sequence). CDR3 in amino acids: CASSDRVLGEQYF. The CDR3 coding sequence is TGTGCCAGCAGTGACAGGGTACTAGGCGAGCAGTACTTC.

The table lists this clone with a few counts. The chain recombines TRBV19 with TRBJ2-5; TRBD1 is a possible D gene (6 bases). Trimming removed 10 bases from V and 5 bases from J, with 17 bases in between. CDR1 and CDR2 from the germline V gene are LNHDA and SQIVND (reference sequence). The CDR3 loop spans 13 amino acids. The CDR3 spells CATSWGTQETQYF. The CDR3 region has the DNA TGTGCCACCTCCTGGGGGACACAGGAGACCCAGTACTTC.

The chain recombines TRBV18 with TRBJ1-5; D possibly corresponds to TRBD1 (6 bases). The CDR3 is 15 residues long. Germline V CDR1 and CDR2: KGHSH, LQKENI. V shed 6 bases and J shed 3 bases, with 15 bases lying between them. The CDR3 bases are TGTGCCAGCTCGCTGACCGGGGACAACAATCAGCCCCAGCATTTT. This codes for CASSLTGDNNQPQHF.

This rearrangement joins TRBV11-3 to TRBJ1-2; 8 nucleotides agree with TRBD1. After removal of 6 bases from V and 4 bases from J, the junction contained 10 bases not matched to a gene. CDR1 is SGHNT and CDR2 is YENEEA in the germline V gene. This CDR3 has 15 residues. The CDR3 region has the DNA TGTGCCAGCAGTCGCCGGGACAGGAGCTTCTATGGCTACACCTTC. This sequence encodes CASSRRDRSFYGYTF. Filled out from reference TRBV11-3 and TRBJ1-2, the complete variable domain reads EAGVVQSPRYKIIEKKQPVAFWCNPISGHNTLYWYLQNLGQGPELLIRYENEEAVDDSQLPKDRFSAERLKGVDSTLKIQPAELGDSAVYLCASSRRDRSFYGYTFGSGTRLTVV.

This clone was counted a single time. The same CDR3 also results from other DNA sequences found in this sample. The chain uses TRBV5-1 and TRBJ1-1; D unclear. This CDR3 comprises 14 residues. The V gene's germline CDR1 is SGHRS and CDR2 YFSETQ. V lost 4 bases to trimming and J lost 2 bases, with 12 bases between them. The CDR3 bases are TGCGCCAGCAGCCCGTGGGGAGGCAACACTGAAGCTTTCTTT. Translating gives CASSPWGGNTEAFF.

In this sample, this clone turned up once. The DNA for the CDR3 is TGTGCCAGCAGCTCCGGACAGGGCCAGCCCCAGCATTTT. Its translation is CASSSGQGQPQHF. The chain is built from TRBV6-1 and TRBJ1-5, with 8 bases fitting TRBD1. Per the germline V gene, CDR1 is MNHNS and CDR2 is SASEGT. The CDR3 runs 13 residues. Trimming at V came to 6 bases and at J to 7 bases, leaving 5 bases not matched to a gene.

The chain uses TRBV2 and TRBJ2-3, with D possibly called TRBD1 or TRBD2 (6 bases each). The CDR3 is 14 amino acids. Per the germline V gene, CDR1 is SNHLY and CDR2 is FYNNEI. The V end was cut by 5 bases, the J end by 5 bases, with 14 bases between. The CDR3 sequence: CASSFTGGGDTQYF. The CDR3 DNA follows: TGTGCCAGCAGTTTCACCGGGGGCGGAGATACGCAGTATTTT.

This clone has just a few counts. The rearrangement links TRBV28 to TRBJ1-2, with TRBD1 as a possible D gene (6 bases). Germline values: CDR1 MDHEN, CDR2 SYDVKM. The V end was cut by 4 bases, the J end by 3 bases, with 21 bases between. This CDR3 contains 17 residues. CDR3 amino acids: CASSSTVIRGHYYGYTF. DNA for the CDR3: TGTGCCAGCAGTTCCACGGTGATCAGGGGTCATTACTATGGCTACACCTTC.

The CDR3 nucleotides are TGTGCCGCCCGGAGGGAAAACACCGGGGAGCTGTTTTTT. Amino acids: CAARRENTGELFF. V and J are TRBV6-5 and TRBJ2-2; weak D call: TRBD2 (6 bases). Trimming removed 11 bases at V and 2 bases at J, with 12 bases between. The CDR3 runs to 13 residues. Germline V CDR1 and CDR2: MNHEY, SVGAGI.